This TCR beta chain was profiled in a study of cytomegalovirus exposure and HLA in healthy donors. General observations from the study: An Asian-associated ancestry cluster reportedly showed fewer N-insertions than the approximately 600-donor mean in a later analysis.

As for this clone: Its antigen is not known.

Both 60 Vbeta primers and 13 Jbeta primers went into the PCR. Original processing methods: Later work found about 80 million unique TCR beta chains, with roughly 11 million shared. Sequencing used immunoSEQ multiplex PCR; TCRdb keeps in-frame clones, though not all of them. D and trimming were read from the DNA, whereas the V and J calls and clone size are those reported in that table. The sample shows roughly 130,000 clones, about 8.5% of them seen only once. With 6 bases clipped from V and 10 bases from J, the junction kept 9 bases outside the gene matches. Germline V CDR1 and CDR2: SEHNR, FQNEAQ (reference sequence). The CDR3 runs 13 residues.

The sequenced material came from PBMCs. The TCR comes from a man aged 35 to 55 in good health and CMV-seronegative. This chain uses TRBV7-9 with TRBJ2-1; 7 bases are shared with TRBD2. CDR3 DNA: TGTGCCAGCAGTTCTACTTCGGGGGGAGAGCAGTTCTTC. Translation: CASSSTSGGEQFF. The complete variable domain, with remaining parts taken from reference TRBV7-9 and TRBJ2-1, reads DTGVSQNPRHKITKRGQNVTFRCDPISEHNRLYWYRQTLGQGPEFLTYFQNEAQLEKSRLLSDRFSAERPKGSFSTLEIQRTEQGDSAMYLCASSSTSGGEQFFGPGTRLTVL.